The rows below give T cell receptor beta chains drawn from one sample of a study of identical twins. TCRdb ran MiXCR on the 5' RACE reads and lists one entry per CDR3 protein. The top ten clones hold around 1.9% of a sample with 690,000 or so distinct CDR3 sequences, 5.5% to 6.5% of them seen once. The sample was naive T cells sorted from blood. The origin of the receptors is a young man in good health. CDR3s include the opening cysteine and the closing phenylalanine or tryptophan. The D gene is left open where the match is weak. Expanded clones are given a class, and other clones once, few, many or no size at all.

v_call	d_call	j_call	clone_size	cdr3_aa	cdr3_nt
TRBV27	.	TRBJ2-2	many	CASSLTGSGELFF	TGTGCCAGCAGTTTAACAGGGTCCGGGGAGCTGTTTTTT
TRBV20-1	.	TRBJ2-7	many	CSARDSQILYEQYF	TGCAGTGCTAGAGATTCCCAAATCCTCTACGAGCAGTACTTC
TRBV6-1	.	TRBJ2-4	few	CASTNRVAKNIQYF	TGTGCCAGTACAAATAGGGTGGCCAAAAACATTCAGTACTTC
TRBV11-2	.	TRBJ2-1	many	CASSLTRGMGSYNEQFF	TGTGCCAGCAGCTTAACACGGGGTATGGGATCCTACAATGAGCAGTTCTTC
TRBV12-3/TRBV12-4	TRBD1	TRBJ1-3	few	CASSQGTALNTIYF	TGTGCCAGCAGCCAGGGGACAGCTTTAAACACCATATATTTT
TRBV24-1	TRBD2	TRBJ2-5	many	CATSDSSGQETQYF	TGTGCCACCAGTGATTCTAGCGGCCAAGAGACCCAGTACTTC
TRBV5-1	.	TRBJ1-6	few	CASSLGIGYNSPLHF	TGCGCCAGCAGCCTGGGAATCGGCTATAATTCACCCCTCCACTTT
TRBV20-1	.	TRBJ2-3	many	CSGYFFSGDTQYF	TGCAGTGGGTACTTTTTTTCGGGAGATACGCAGTATTTT
TRBV5-1	.	TRBJ2-1	few	CASSRRQGGDEQFF	TGCGCCAGCAGCCGAAGACAGGGCGGGGATGAGCAGTTCTTC
TRBV5-1	TRBD2	TRBJ2-1	many	CASSPGLAKPSNEQFF	TGCGCCAGCAGCCCCGGACTAGCGAAACCTTCGAATGAGCAGTTCTTC
TRBV2	TRBD2	TRBJ2-3	.	CASSGTSGRPDTQYF	TGTGCCAGCAGCGGGACTAGCGGGAGGCCGGATACGCAGTATTTT
TRBV20-1	.	TRBJ2-5	few	CSATARAGRQETQYF	TGCAGTGCTACTGCGAGGGCGGGACGGCAAGAGACCCAGTACTTC
TRBV27	TRBD1	TRBJ2-6	.	CASRQGIGNVLTF	TGTGCCAGCCGACAGGGAATCGGCAACGTCCTGACTTTC
TRBV12-3/TRBV12-4	.	TRBJ1-6	many	CASSSTTVGDSPLHF	TGTGCCAGCAGTTCGACGACGGTTGGGGATTCACCCCTCCACTTT
TRBV6-1	TRBD2	TRBJ2-1	.	CASRQREVVNEQFF	TGTGCCAGCAGACAGCGGGAGGTAGTGAATGAGCAGTTCTTC
TRBV20-1	TRBD2	TRBJ2-3	many	CSARDRQWGLAGPSTDTQYF	TGCAGTGCTAGAGATCGTCAGTGGGGACTAGCGGGACCTAGCACAGATACGCAGTATTTT
TRBV27	.	TRBJ1-1	few	CASSIGTRKWVGTEAFF	TGTGCCAGCAGCATAGGGACAAGGAAATGGGTGGGCACTGAAGCTTTCTTT
TRBV4-1	TRBD1	TRBJ1-1	few	CASSQDGQGAGTEAFF	TGCGCCAGCAGCCAAGATGGACAGGGGGCTGGCACTGAAGCTTTCTTT
TRBV14	.	TRBJ2-7	many	CASSTYGGMTYEQYF	TGTGCCAGCAGCACCTATGGGGGGATGACCTACGAGCAGTACTTC
TRBV5-1	TRBD2	TRBJ2-3	.	CASRSLSTSGKDTQYF	TGCGCCAGCAGATCCCTTAGCACTAGCGGGAAAGATACGCAGTATTTT
TRBV27	TRBD1	TRBJ2-3	few	CASSPLGTGGTDTQYF	TGTGCCAGCAGCCCGCTTGGGACAGGGGGCACAGATACGCAGTATTTT
TRBV11-3	.	TRBJ2-3	many	CASSSGRNTDTQYF	TGTGCCAGCAGTTCCGGCCGCAACACAGATACGCAGTATTTT
TRBV24-1	.	TRBJ2-1	few	CATSGLWGEQFF	TGTGCCACCTCCGGGTTGTGGGGTGAGCAGTTCTTC
TRBV9	.	TRBJ2-5	few	CASSVSIERFQETQYF	TGTGCCAGCAGCGTATCGATCGAGCGGTTCCAAGAGACCCAGTACTTC
TRBV12-5	.	TRBJ2-5	.	CASGVGAGNQETQYF	TGTGCTAGTGGTGTAGGGGCGGGTAACCAAGAGACCCAGTACTTC
TRBV9	TRBD2	TRBJ2-7	many	CASSVAISGGYEQYF	TGTGCCAGCAGCGTAGCAATTAGCGGGGGATACGAGCAGTACTTC
TRBV21-1	.	TRBJ2-5	.	CASSKARDIQETQYF	TGTGCCAGCAGCAAGGCCCGGGACATTCAAGAGACCCAGTACTTC
TRBV2	.	TRBJ2-5	.	CASIQSTTQYF	TGTGCCAGCATCCAGAGTACGACCCAGTACTTC
TRBV29-1	.	TRBJ2-1	.	CSVSVSSYNEQFF	TGCAGCGTCAGCGTGAGCTCCTACAATGAGCAGTTCTTC
TRBV12-3/TRBV12-4	.	TRBJ2-1	many	CASRLNVLGSEQFF	TGTGCCAGCAGGTTAAATGTACTAGGGAGTGAGCAGTTCTTC
TRBV27	.	TRBJ2-5	.	CASRGGRDQYF	TGTGCCAGCAGGGGGGGGCGGGACCAGTACTTC
TRBV29-1	TRBD1	TRBJ1-1	few	CSGQGAYTEAFF	TGCAGCGGCCAGGGGGCGTACACTGAAGCTTTCTTT
TRBV7-2	.	TRBJ2-3	.	CASSLSAKDHTQYF	TGTGCCAGCAGCTTATCGGCGAAGGATCATACGCAGTATTTT
TRBV20-1	.	TRBJ2-7	few	CSARGDIHYEQYF	TGCAGTGCTAGAGGGGACATTCACTACGAGCAGTACTTC
TRBV6-1	.	TRBJ1-5	many	CASSESWLSQRQPQHF	TGTGCCAGCAGTGAATCTTGGTTATCCCAGCGTCAGCCCCAGCATTTT
TRBV20-1	.	TRBJ2-1	many	CSAPSMDQYNEQFF	TGCAGTGCCCCCAGTATGGACCAATACAATGAGCAGTTCTTC
TRBV20-1	.	TRBJ1-3	few	CSVFPIPGNTTYF	TGCAGTGTCTTTCCTATTCCCGGAAACACCACATATTTT
TRBV12-3/TRBV12-4	.	TRBJ2-1	few	CASSTQTRQLGGEQFF	TGTGCCAGCAGTACCCAAACACGACAGCTGGGTGGTGAGCAGTTCTTC
TRBV18	.	TRBJ1-4	few	CASSPRDTQTNEKLFF	TGTGCCAGCTCACCTCGGGACACCCAAACTAATGAAAAACTGTTTTTT
TRBV7-9	.	TRBJ1-1	many	CASSSGSMGTEAFF	TGTGCCAGCAGCTCCGGGTCAATGGGTACTGAAGCTTTCTTT
TRBV10-3	.	TRBJ1-1	few	CAISRAAPMDDTEAFF	TGTGCCATCAGTAGGGCGGCCCCAATGGATGACACTGAAGCTTTCTTT
TRBV29-1	.	TRBJ2-1	many	CSVSALLSYNEQFF	TGCAGCGTTTCGGCCCTCCTCTCCTACAATGAGCAGTTCTTC
TRBV5-1	.	TRBJ2-7	many	CASSLLLDPPGEQYF	TGCGCCAGCAGCTTGCTTCTAGATCCACCGGGTGAGCAGTACTTC
TRBV29-1	.	TRBJ1-1	many	CSVPPGPVFTEAFF	TGCAGCGTTCCCCCCGGACCCGTGTTTACTGAAGCTTTCTTT
TRBV12-3/TRBV12-4	.	TRBJ2-3	many	CASSFNPGVTDTQYF	TGTGCCAGCAGTTTCAACCCAGGGGTCACAGATACGCAGTATTTT
TRBV27	.	TRBJ2-5	few	CASSSIRGSRGTQYF	TGTGCCAGCAGTTCTATCCGGGGATCAAGAGGGACCCAGTACTTC
TRBV12-3/TRBV12-4	.	TRBJ2-3	many	CASSFVGSTDTQYF	TGTGCCAGCAGTTTCGTCGGGAGCACAGATACGCAGTATTTT
TRBV6-1	.	TRBJ2-2	many	CASSQGQGRTGELFF	TGTGCCAGCAGTCAAGGGCAGGGTCGGACCGGGGAGCTGTTTTTT
TRBV6-5	.	TRBJ1-2	many	CASSYGSYGYTF	TGTGCCAGCAGTTATGGGAGCTATGGCTACACCTTC
TRBV7-2	TRBD2	TRBJ2-3	few	CASSAPSGGMGDTQYF	TGTGCCAGCAGCGCTCCTAGCGGGGGAATGGGGGATACGCAGTATTTT
TRBV6-4	.	TRBJ2-1	few	CASSVKGGYNEQFF	TGTGCCAGCAGTGTCAAAGGGGGGTACAATGAGCAGTTCTTC
TRBV9	.	TRBJ1-2	many	CASSVAVRTRGYTF	TGTGCCAGCAGCGTAGCGGTCAGGACCCGTGGCTACACCTTC
TRBV7-8	.	TRBJ1-5	.	CASSPPGGGVIQPQHF	TGTGCCAGCAGCCCCCCGGGGGGCGGTGTAATTCAGCCCCAGCATTTT
TRBV7-8	.	TRBJ2-2	few	CASSLGGGLTGELFF	TGTGCCAGCAGCTTAGGAGGGGGGCTTACCGGGGAGCTGTTTTTT